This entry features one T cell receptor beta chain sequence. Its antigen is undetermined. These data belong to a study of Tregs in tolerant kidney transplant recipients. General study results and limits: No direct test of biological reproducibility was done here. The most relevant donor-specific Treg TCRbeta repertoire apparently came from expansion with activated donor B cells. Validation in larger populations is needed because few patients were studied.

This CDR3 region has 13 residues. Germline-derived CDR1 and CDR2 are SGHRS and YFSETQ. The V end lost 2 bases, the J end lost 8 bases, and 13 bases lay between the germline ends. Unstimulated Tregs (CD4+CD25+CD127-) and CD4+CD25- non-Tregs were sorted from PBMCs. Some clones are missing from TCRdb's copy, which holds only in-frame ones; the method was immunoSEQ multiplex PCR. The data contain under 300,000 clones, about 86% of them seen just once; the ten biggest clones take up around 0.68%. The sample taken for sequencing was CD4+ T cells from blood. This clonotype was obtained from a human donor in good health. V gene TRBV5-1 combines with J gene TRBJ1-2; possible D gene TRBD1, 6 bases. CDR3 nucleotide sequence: TGCGCCAGCAGCTTACCGGGGGCAGAAGGCTACACCTTC. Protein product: CASSLPGAEGYTF.